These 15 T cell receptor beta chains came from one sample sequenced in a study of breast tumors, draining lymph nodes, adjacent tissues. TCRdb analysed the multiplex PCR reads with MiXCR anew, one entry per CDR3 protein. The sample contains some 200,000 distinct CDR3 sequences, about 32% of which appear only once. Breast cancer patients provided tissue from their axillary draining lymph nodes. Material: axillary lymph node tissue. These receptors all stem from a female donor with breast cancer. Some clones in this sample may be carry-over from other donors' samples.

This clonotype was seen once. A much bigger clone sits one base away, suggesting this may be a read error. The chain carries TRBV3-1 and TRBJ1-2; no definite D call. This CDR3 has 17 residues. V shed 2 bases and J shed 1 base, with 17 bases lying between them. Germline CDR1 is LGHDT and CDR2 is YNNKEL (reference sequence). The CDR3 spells CASSQFVRTKFNYGYTF. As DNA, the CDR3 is TGTGCCAGCAGCCAATTCGTAAGGACGAAGTTTAACTATGGCTACACCTTC.

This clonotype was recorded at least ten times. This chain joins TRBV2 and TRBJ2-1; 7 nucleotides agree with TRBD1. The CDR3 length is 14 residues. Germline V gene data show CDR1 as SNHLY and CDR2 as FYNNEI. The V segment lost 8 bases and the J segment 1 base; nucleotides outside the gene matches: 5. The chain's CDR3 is CASVRQGSYNEQFF. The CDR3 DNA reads TGTGCCAGCGTAAGACAGGGTTCCTACAATGAGCAGTTCTTC.

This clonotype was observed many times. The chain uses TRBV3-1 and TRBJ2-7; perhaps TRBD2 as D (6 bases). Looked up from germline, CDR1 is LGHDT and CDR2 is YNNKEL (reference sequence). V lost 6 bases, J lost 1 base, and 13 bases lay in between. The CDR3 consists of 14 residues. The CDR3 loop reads CASSRGWGSYEQYF. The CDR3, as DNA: TGTGCCAGCAGTCGGGGGTGGGGTTCCTACGAGCAGTACTTC.

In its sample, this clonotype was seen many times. CDR3: CASSLEGGTSGYNEQFF. DNA of the CDR3: TGTGCCAGCAGCTTAGAAGGAGGGACTAGCGGATACAATGAGCAGTTCTTC. This rearrangement joins TRBV7-2 to TRBJ2-1; 11 bases are shared with TRBD2. Trimming at V came to 1 base and at J to 4 bases, leaving 6 bases not matched to a gene. The CDR3 runs 17 residues. CDR1 is SGHTA and CDR2 is FQGNSA in the germline V gene.

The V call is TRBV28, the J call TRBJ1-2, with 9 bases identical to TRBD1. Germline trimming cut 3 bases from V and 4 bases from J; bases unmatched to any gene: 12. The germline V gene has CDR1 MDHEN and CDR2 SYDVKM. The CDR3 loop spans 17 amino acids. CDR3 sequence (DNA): TGTGCCAGCAGTTTCGAGAATCCGGGACAGGGATTCTATGGCTACACCTTC. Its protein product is CASSFENPGQGFYGYTF.

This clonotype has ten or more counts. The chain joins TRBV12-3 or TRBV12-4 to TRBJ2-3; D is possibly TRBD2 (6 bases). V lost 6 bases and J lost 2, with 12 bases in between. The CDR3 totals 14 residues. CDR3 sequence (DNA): TGTGCCAGCAGCACGGGACTCACCACAGATACGCAGTATTTT. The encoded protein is CASSTGLTTDTQYF.

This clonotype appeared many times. In DNA, the CDR3 is TGTGCCAGCAGCGTGACTAGCGGGGGGGCGGATACGCAGTATTTT. Protein: CASSVTSGGADTQYF. V gene TRBV5-5 combines with J gene TRBJ2-3; TRBD2 aligns across 14 bases. Germline CDR1 reads SGHKS; CDR2 reads YYEKEE (reference sequence). The CDR3 length is 15 residues. The trim removed 4 bases at V and 6 bases at J, leaving 4 bases unmatched.

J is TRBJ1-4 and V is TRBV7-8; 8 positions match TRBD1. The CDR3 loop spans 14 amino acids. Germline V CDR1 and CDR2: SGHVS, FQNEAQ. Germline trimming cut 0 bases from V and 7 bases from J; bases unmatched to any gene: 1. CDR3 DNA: TGTGCCAGCAGCTTAGCCGGGACAGGTGAAAAACTGTTTTTT. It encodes CASSLAGTGEKLFF.

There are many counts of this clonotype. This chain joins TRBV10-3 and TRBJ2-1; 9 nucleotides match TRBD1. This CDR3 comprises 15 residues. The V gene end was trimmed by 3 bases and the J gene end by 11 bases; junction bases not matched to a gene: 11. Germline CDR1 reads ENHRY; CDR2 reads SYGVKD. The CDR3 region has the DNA TGTGCCATCAGTGAACAGGGGGCACATCCCGGTAAGCAGTTCTTC. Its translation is CAISEQGAHPGKQFF.

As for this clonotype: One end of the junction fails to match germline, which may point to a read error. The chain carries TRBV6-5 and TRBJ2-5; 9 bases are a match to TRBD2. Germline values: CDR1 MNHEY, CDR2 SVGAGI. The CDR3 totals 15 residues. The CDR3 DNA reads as TGTGCCAGCAGTTACGTGGGACTAGCCCAAGAGGCCCAGTACTTC. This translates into CASSYVGLAQEAQYF.

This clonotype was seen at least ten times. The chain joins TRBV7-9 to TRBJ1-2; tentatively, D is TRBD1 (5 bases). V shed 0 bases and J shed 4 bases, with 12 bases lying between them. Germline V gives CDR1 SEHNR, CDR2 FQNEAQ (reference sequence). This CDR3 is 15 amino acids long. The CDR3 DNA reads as TGTGCCAGCAGCTTAGCTGTGGACACGGGCTATGGCTACACCTTC. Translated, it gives CASSLAVDTGYGYTF.

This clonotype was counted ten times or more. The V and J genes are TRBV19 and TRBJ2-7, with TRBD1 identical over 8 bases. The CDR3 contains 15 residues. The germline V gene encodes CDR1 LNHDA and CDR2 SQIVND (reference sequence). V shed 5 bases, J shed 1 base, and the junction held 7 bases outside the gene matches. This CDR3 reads CASSVAGTGSYEQYF. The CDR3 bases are TGTGCCAGTAGTGTTGCCGGGACAGGTTCCTACGAGCAGTACTTC. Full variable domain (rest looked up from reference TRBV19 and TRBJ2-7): DGGITQSPKYLFRKEGQNVTLSCEQNLNHDAMYWYRQDPGQGLRLIYYSQIVNDFQKGDIAEGYSVSREKKESFPLTVTSAQKNPTAFYLCASSVAGTGSYEQYFGPGTRLTVT.

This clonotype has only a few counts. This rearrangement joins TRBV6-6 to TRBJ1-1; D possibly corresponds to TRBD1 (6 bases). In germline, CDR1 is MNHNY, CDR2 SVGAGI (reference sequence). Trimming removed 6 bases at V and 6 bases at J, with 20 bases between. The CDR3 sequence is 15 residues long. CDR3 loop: CASRSVTGSRSEAFF. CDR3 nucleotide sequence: TGTGCCAGCAGATCCGTCACAGGGAGTAGGTCTGAAGCTTTCTTT.

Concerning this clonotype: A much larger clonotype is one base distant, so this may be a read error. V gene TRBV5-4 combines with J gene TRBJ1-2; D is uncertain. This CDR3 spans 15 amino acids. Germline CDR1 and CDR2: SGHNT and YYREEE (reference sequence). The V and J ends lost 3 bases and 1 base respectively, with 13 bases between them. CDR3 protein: CASSWAAADNYGYTF. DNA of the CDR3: TGTGCCAGCAGCTGGGCGGCAGCAGATAACTATGGCTACACCTTC.

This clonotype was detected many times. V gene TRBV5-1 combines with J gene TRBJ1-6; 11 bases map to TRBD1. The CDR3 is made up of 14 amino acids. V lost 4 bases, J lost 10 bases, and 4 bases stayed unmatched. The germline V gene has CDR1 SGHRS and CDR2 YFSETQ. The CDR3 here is CASSRDRGDSPLHF. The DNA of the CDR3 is TGCGCCAGCAGCCGGGACAGGGGGGACTCACCCCTCCACTTT. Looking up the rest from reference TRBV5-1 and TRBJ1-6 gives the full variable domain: KAGVTQTPRYLIKTRGQQVTLSCSPISGHRSVSWYQQTPGQGLQFLFEYFSETQRNKGNFPGRFSGRQFSNSRSEMNVSTLELGDSALYLCASSRDRGDSPLHFGNGTRLTVT.